The clone carrying this T cell receptor (beta chain) was counted between two and nine times. As yet, its antigen is unknown. PCR amplification relied on 60 Vbeta primers (plus 13 Jbeta primers). The data were produced by immunoSEQ multiplex PCR, yet TCRdb's version contains in-frame clones alone and is incomplete. The sample lists some 130,000 clones; approximately 73% were seen once. The data stem from a study of cytomegalovirus exposure and HLA in healthy donors. Study-wide results and limits: Upon later analysis, TCR association rates were observed to vary by HLA locus, being highest for DRB1 and lowest for HLA-C. An analysis done earlier found most TCR beta V segments productive about 87% or about 30% of the time. The classifier reportedly diagnosed cytomegalovirus status with high specificity and sensitivity.

The CDR3 consists of 15 residues. Trimming shortened V by 4 bases and J by 0 bases, and 11 bases separated the two germline ends. CDR1 is SGHRS and CDR2 is YFSETQ in the germline V gene. V gene TRBV5-1 combines with J gene TRBJ2-1; tentative D call: TRBD2 (5 bases). The source is a woman aged 40 to 50 in good health and CMV-seronegative. The sequenced sample consisted of PBMCs. CDR3 in amino acids: CASSDYDFSYNEQFF. The CDR3 nucleotides read TGCGCCAGCAGCGACTACGACTTCTCCTACAATGAGCAGTTCTTC.